This T cell receptor (beta chain) originates from a study of tissue T cells after allogeneic stem cell transplantation. Comments on this clone: Gene names and germline refer to mouse. Sequencing ends 1 residue short of the CDR3 end; the germline J gene provides the rest.

TCRdb's copy holds only in-frame clones and misses some; the assay was immunoSEQ multiplex PCR. This table has roughly 50,000 clones, about three quarters appearing once. This CDR3 comprises 15 residues. Per the germline V gene, CDR1 is KGHTA and CDR2 is FQNQQP. The rearrangement joins TRBV23 to TRBJ1-4; whether TRBD1, the table's D call, matches the DNA was not checked. The sequenced sample consisted of sorted cells pooled from one or two spleens. The receptor was derived from a pool of C57BL/6 mice in good health. The sequenced part of the CDR3 DNA is TGCTCCAGCAGTCAATCTTGGGACAGAAACGAAAGATTATTT. It codes for CSSSQSWDRNERLF. The whole CDR3 region reads CSSSQSWDRNERLFF. Full variable domain (rest looked up from reference TRBV23 and TRBJ1-4): DAAVTQKPRYLIKMKGQEAEMKCIPEKGHTAVFWYQQKQSKELKFLIYFQNQQPLDQIDMVKERFSAVCPSSSLCSLGIRTCEAEDSALYLCSSSQSWDRNERLFFGHGTKLSVL.